One sample yielded the 21 T cell receptor beta chains listed below, sequenced in a study of radiation and T cells in renal cell carcinoma. This sample's time point: baseline pretreatment blood. The treatment is: 15 Gy SBRT to primary tumor, nephrectomy 4 weeks later. The repertoire was sequenced with immunoSEQ multiplex PCR; TCRdb's copy has only in-frame clones and lacks some. The sample has approximately 110,000 clones; around 84% are singletons. The sample was blood, taken from a patient whose treatment included radiotherapy and nephrectomy. These TCRs come from a woman aged 55-75 years with renal cell carcinoma.

The rearrangement joins TRBV2 to TRBJ1-5; D may be TRBD1 (5 bases). This CDR3 region has 14 residues. Trimming took 6 bases from V and 5 from J, leaving 14 bases between them. Looked up from germline, CDR1 is SNHLY and CDR2 is FYNNEI. CDR3 nucleotides: TGTGCCAGCAGACAGGACGGTCAAGATCAGCCCCAGCATTTT. Amino acids: CASRQDGQDQPQHF.

Here the CDR3 reads CASSLVASGGRSDTQYF. CDR3 nucleotide sequence: TGTGCCAGCAGCTTAGTGGCTAGCGGGGGGCGTTCAGATACGCAGTATTTT. V and J are TRBV7-2 and TRBJ2-3; 11 bases match TRBD2. The germline gives CDR1 SGHTA, CDR2 FQGNSA. Unmatched junction bases numbered 7, after V lost 1 base and J lost 4 bases. The length of the CDR3 is 17 residues.

This clone was counted at least ten times. The chain recombines TRBV9 with TRBJ2-3; 8 nucleotides line up with TRBD2. Germline-derived CDR1 and CDR2 are SGDLS and YYNGEE. V gave up 3 bases and J gave up 6 bases; unmatched junction bases: 9. This CDR3 has 15 residues. The CDR3 loop is CASSADGLAGDTQYF. CDR3 DNA sequence: TGTGCCAGCAGCGCCGATGGACTAGCCGGGGATACGCAGTATTTT.

This clone was seen just once. This sequence joins TRBV19 and TRBJ1-4; D perhaps matches TRBD1 (6 bases). V dropped 4 bases and J dropped 7 bases, with 16 bases sitting between them. This CDR3 comprises 15 residues. The germline gives CDR1 LNHDA, CDR2 SQIVND (reference sequence). The CDR3 loop is CASSRSGTNPEKLFF. The CDR3 coding sequence is TGTGCCAGTAGTAGATCCGGGACAAACCCTGAAAAACTGTTTTTT.

The rearrangement uses TRBV7-2 and TRBJ2-7; maybe TRBD2 (5 bases). Germline CDR1 SGHTA, CDR2 FQGNSA. The CDR3 spans 13 residues. Trimming cost V 2 bases and J 3 bases, with 8 bases left between them. The CDR3 nucleotides are TGTGCCAGCAGCTTAAACAGCGGCTACGAGCAGTACTTC. It encodes CASSLNSGYEQYF.

Concerning this clone itself: Germline is not matched at one junction end, which may reflect a read error. V and J are TRBV29-1 and TRBJ2-1; the match to TRBD1 covers 10 bases. The CDR3 length is 12 residues. CDR1 is SQVTM, CDR2 ANQGSEA, per germline. The CDR3 loop is CGVETTGTGDFF. The DNA for the CDR3 is TGCGGCGTTGAAACCACCGGGACAGGGGATTTCTTC.

CDR3 sequence: CSARGLAGQFF. DNA of the CDR3: TGCAGTGCTCGGGGACTAGCGGGGCAGTTCTTC. V and J are TRBV20-1 and TRBJ2-1; TRBD2 matches at 12 bases. The germline V gene encodes CDR1 DFQATT and CDR2 SNEGSKA (reference sequence). The CDR3 runs to 11 residues. The trim removed 5 bases at V and 12 bases at J, leaving 2 bases unmatched.

V is TRBV30 and J is TRBJ1-5; no reliable D call. The germline V gene has CDR1 GTSNPN and CDR2 SVGIG (reference sequence). V was shortened by 2 bases and J by 2 bases, with 7 bases between the two germline ends. There are 13 residues in the CDR3. The CDR3 DNA reads as TGTGCCTGGAGTCACACCCGCAATCAGCCCCAGCATTTT. It is translated as CAWSHTRNQPQHF.

The CDR3 coding sequence is TGTGCCAGCAGCTTAGGTGGGACATCGTCTTCACCCCTCCACTTT. Its translation is CASSLGGTSSSPLHF. The V gene is TRBV7-9, the J gene TRBJ1-6; D possibly corresponds to TRBD1 (6 bases). The CDR3 is 15 residues long. With 1 base removed from V and 9 bases from J, the gap between germline ends came to 13 bases. The germline gives CDR1 SEHNR, CDR2 FQNEAQ (reference sequence).

The V and J genes are TRBV6-6 and TRBJ1-2; D perhaps matches TRBD1 (5 bases). The CDR3 covers 13 residues. CDR1 MNHNY and CDR2 SVGAGI come from the germline V gene (reference sequence). V shed 4 bases and J shed 7 bases, with 13 bases lying between them. The CDR3 here is CASSSPGRIGYTF. CDR3 sequence (DNA): TGTGCCAGCAGTTCCCCAGGGCGCATTGGCTACACCTTC.

The chain employs TRBV27 and TRBJ1-1; no reliable D call. The V gene lost 7 bases and the J gene lost 6 bases, with 18 bases spanning the gap. In germline, CDR1 is MNHEY, CDR2 SMNVEV (reference sequence). This CDR3 has 14 amino acids. The CDR3 sequence is CASISTSFGSEAFF. DNA of the CDR3: TGTGCCAGCATTTCGACCTCTTTTGGCTCTGAAGCTTTCTTT.

V usage is TRBV18 and J usage is TRBJ2-3, with D unresolved. The CDR3 loop spans 12 amino acids. The germline V gene encodes CDR1 KGHSH and CDR2 LQKENI. Trimming took off 6 bases at V and 3 bases at J, with 7 bases between the two ends. Here the CDR3 reads CASSQRTDTQYF. The CDR3 DNA reads TGTGCCAGCTCGCAGAGGACAGATACGCAGTATTTT.

V usage is TRBV6-1 and J usage is TRBJ1-6, with a weak D call TRBD1 (6 bases). The CDR3 spans 15 residues. CDR1 is MNHNS and CDR2 is SASEGT in the germline V gene. Trimming cost V 4 bases and J 6 bases, with 13 bases left between them. The CDR3 DNA reads as TGTGCCAGCAGTGTTCTCAGGGGACCTAATTCACCCCTCCACTTT. Translated, it gives CASSVLRGPNSPLHF.

The CDR3 sequence is CASSPETEVTNGYTF. CDR3 sequence (DNA): TGTGCCAGCTCGCCTGAAACAGAAGTGACTAATGGCTACACCTTC. V is TRBV18 and J is TRBJ1-2; D is unclear. The CDR3 is 15 residues long. The V end was cut by 6 bases, the J end by 6 bases, with 20 bases between. The V gene's germline CDR1 is KGHSH and CDR2 LQKENI.

The gene calls are TRBV11-3 and TRBJ1-1; no firm D call. The CDR3 is 13 amino acids. Germline V gene lookup returns CDR1 SGHNT and CDR2 YENEEA. Trimming took 2 bases from V and 1 from J, leaving 5 bases between them. The CDR3 here is CASSLLRNTEAFF. CDR3 in DNA: TGTGCCAGCAGCTTATTGAGGAACACTGAAGCTTTCTTT.

This chain uses TRBV27 with TRBJ2-1; 8 bases are a match to TRBD2. The V and J ends lost 0 bases and 3 bases, in that order; junction bases with no gene match: 4. CDR3 length equals 16 residues. Germline-derived CDR1 and CDR2 are MNHEY and SMNVEV (reference sequence). CDR3 protein: CASSLSSGEFYNEQFF. DNA for the CDR3: TGTGCCAGCAGTTTATCTAGCGGGGAGTTCTACAATGAGCAGTTCTTC.

V and J are TRBV6-1 and TRBJ2-5; D remains unclear. The CDR3 has 13 residues. Germline CDR1 is MNHNS and CDR2 is SASEGT. Trimming shortened V by 3 bases and J by 1 base, and 6 bases separated the two germline ends. Here the CDR3 reads CASSDYLQETQYF. Written as DNA, the CDR3 is TGTGCCAGCAGTGACTATCTCCAAGAGACCCAGTACTTC.

The chain employs TRBV18 and TRBJ2-2; the match to TRBD2 covers 9 bases. The trim removed 4 bases at V and 1 base at J, leaving 10 bases unmatched. CDR3 size: 18 residues. Germline V CDR1 and CDR2: KGHSH, LQKENI. For the CDR3, the DNA is TGTGCCAGCTCACAAAGCTCCGCGGGAGGGGTGAACACCGGGGAGCTGTTTTTT. This sequence encodes CASSQSSAGGVNTGELFF.

This rearrangement joins TRBV19 to TRBJ2-3, with D uncertain. Looked up from germline, CDR1 is LNHDA and CDR2 is SQIVND (reference sequence). V was shortened by 6 bases and J by 5 bases, with 12 bases between the two germline ends. This CDR3 comprises 13 residues. The CDR3 region is CASRGRMGDTQYF. CDR3 coding DNA: TGTGCCAGTAGGGGAAGGATGGGAGATACGCAGTATTTT.

V is TRBV6-1 and J is TRBJ1-5; 7 positions agree with TRBD1. This CDR3 is built from 14 residues. V lost 1 base, J lost 7 bases, and 4 bases stayed unmatched. Germline V gene lookup returns CDR1 MNHNS and CDR2 SASEGT. The CDR3 DNA is TGTGCCAGCAGTGAAGTAACGGGACAGCAGCCCCAGCATTTT. It encodes CASSEVTGQQPQHF.

The chain uses TRBV6-1 and TRBJ2-5; D is undetermined. The CDR3 runs to 13 residues. V dropped 2 bases and J dropped 2 bases, with 6 bases sitting between them. Germline values: CDR1 MNHNS, CDR2 SASEGT. The CDR3 region is CASSEWIQETQYF. The CDR3 nucleotides are TGTGCCAGCAGTGAATGGATTCAAGAGACCCAGTACTTC.